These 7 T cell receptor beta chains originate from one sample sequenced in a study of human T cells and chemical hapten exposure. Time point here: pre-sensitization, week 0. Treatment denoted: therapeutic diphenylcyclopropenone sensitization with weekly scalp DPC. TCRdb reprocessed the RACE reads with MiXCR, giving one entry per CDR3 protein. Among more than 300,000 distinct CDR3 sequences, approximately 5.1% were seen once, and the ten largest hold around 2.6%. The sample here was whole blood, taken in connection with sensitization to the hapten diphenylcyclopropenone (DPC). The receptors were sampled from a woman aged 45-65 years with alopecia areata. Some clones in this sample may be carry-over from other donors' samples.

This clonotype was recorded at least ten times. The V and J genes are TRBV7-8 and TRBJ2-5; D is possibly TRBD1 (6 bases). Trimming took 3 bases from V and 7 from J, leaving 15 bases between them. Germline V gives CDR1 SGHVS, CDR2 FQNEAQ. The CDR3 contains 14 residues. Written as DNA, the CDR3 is TGTGCCAGCAGCTTCCAGGGGACGGTGGGGACCCAGTACTTC. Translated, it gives CASSFQGTVGTQYF.

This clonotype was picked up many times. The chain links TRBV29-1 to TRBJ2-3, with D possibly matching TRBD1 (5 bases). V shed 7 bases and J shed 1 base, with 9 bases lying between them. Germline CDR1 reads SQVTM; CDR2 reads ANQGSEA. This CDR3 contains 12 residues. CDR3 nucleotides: TGCAGCGCCGCCAGGGGCACAGATACGCAGTATTTT. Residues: CSAARGTDTQYF.

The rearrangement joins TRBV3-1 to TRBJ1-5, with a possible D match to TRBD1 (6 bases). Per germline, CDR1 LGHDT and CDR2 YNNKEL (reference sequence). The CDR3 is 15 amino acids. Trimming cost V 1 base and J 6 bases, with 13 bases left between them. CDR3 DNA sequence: TGTGCCAGCAGCCAAGGGGGCGGGGGCCCTCAGCCCCAGCATTTT. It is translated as CASSQGGGGPQPQHF.

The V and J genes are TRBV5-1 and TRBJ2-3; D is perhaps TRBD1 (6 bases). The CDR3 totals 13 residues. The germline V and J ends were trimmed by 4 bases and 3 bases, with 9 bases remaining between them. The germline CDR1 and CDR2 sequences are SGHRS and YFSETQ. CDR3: CASSHRETDTQYF. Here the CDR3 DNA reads TGCGCCAGCAGCCACAGGGAAACAGATACGCAGTATTTT.

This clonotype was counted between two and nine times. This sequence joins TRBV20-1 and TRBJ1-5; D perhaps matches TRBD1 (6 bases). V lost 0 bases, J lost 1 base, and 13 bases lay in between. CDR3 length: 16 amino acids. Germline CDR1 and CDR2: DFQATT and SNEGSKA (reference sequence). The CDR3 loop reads CSAREAGDLSNQPQHF. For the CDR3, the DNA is TGCAGTGCTAGAGAGGCAGGGGATTTGAGCAATCAGCCCCAGCATTTT.

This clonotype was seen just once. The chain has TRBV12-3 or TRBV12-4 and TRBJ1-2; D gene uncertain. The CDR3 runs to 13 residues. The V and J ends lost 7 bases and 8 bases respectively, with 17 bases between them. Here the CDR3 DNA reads TGTGCCAGCACTGGACGCAACCAGCGGGGCTACACCTTC. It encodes CASTGRNQRGYTF.

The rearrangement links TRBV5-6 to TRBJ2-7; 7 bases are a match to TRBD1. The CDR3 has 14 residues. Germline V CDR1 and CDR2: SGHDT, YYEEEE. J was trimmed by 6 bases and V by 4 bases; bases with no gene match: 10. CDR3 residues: CASSIGGAPLEQYF. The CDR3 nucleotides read TGTGCCAGCAGCATAGGGGGCGCCCCTCTCGAGCAGTACTTC.